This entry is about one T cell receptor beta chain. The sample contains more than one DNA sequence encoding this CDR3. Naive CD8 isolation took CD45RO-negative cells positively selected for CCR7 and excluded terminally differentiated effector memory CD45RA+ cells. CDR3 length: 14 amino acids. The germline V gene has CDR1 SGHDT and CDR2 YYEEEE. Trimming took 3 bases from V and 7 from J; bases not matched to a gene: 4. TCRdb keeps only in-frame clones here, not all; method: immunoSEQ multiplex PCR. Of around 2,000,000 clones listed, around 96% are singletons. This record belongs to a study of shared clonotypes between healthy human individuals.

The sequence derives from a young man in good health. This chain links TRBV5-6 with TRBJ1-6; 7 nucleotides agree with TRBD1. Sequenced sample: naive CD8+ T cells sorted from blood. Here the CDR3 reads CASSWGTENSPLHF. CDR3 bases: TGTGCCAGCAGCTGGGGGACAGAAAATTCACCCCTCCACTTT.